The 27 T cell receptor beta chains below come from one sample, sequenced in a study of tumor and adjacent non-tumor tissue in lung cancer listed by TCRdb under 2018. The library was produced with multiplex PCR. This sample was sequenced with an Illumina HiSeq 2500. TCRbeta libraries were built by three rounds of nested PCR using primers (Table S4), following protocols modified from ARM-PCR. TCRdb took the public reads, trimmed them with fastp at Q25, ran MiXCR for clone calling and kept in-frame beta chains. Each entry is one CDR3 protein sequence, shown with its most common DNA and genes. For this sample there are approximately 47,000 distinct CDR3 sequences; roughly 60% appear just once. About 32% of the sample is taken by the ten largest. Bulk unsorted tissue served as the source for RNA extraction, and RNA quality was assessed using a NanoDrop ND-1000 and an Agilent 2100. Normal lung samples were distant non-tumor tissue taken more than 3 cm from the tumor edge.

The sample consisted of distant non-tumor lung tissue. These receptor sequences come from an older woman with non-small cell lung cancer.

Notes on this clonotype: No conserved phenylalanine or tryptophan ends this CDR3, so it is likely a read error. This chain links TRBV29-1 with TRBJ2-3; D is perhaps TRBD1 or TRBD2 (5 bases each). CDR3 length equals 14 residues. Germline CDR1 SQVTM, CDR2 ANQGSEA. CDR3 residues: CSVEMGVVTDAQYC. The DNA for the CDR3 is TGCAGCGTTGAGATGGGAGTGGTGACAGATGCGCAGTATTGT.

There are a few counts of this clonotype. A much larger clone differs by one base, so this may be a read error. V gene TRBV5-4 combines with J gene TRBJ2-7, with TRBD1 identical over 8 bases. Germline values: CDR1 SGHNT, CDR2 YYREEE (reference sequence). The V gene end was trimmed by 7 bases and the J gene end by 6 bases; junction bases not matched to a gene: 12. The CDR3 is made up of 14 amino acids. CDR3 sequence reads: CASCSRGHQGEQYF. CDR3 in DNA: TGTGCCAGCTGTTCCAGGGGGCATCAAGGCGAGCAGTACTTC.

The chain uses TRBV5-1 and TRBJ2-5; D tentatively fits TRBD1 or TRBD2 (6 bases each). V was pared by 4 bases and J by 3 bases, with 22 bases between. The germline V gene has CDR1 SGHRS and CDR2 YFSETQ. This CDR3 is 17 amino acids long. Here the CDR3 DNA reads TGCGCCAGCAGCCTCTTGGGGGGCGCAGGGGATAAAGAGACCCAGTACTTC. Protein sequence: CASSLLGGAGDKETQYF.

On this clonotype: A much more abundant neighbour one base away suggests this may be a read error. V is TRBV5-1 and J is TRBJ2-1; a weak D match, TRBD1 (5 bases). The V end lost 4 bases, the J end lost 5 bases, and 10 bases lay between the germline ends. The V gene's germline CDR1 is SGHRS and CDR2 YFSETQ. There are 13 residues in the CDR3. The CDR3 is CASSKGANNEQFF. CDR3 nucleotide sequence: TGCGCCAGCAGCAAAGGGGCCAACAATGAGCAGTTCTTC. Complete variable domain (other parts from reference TRBV5-1 and TRBJ2-1): KAGVTQTPRYLIKTRGQQVTLSCSPISGHRSVSWYQQTPGQGLQFLFEYFSETQRNKGNFPGRFSGRQFSNSRSEMNVSTLELGDSALYLCASSKGANNEQFFGPGTRLTVL.

In regard to this clonotype: One end of the junction fails to match germline, which may point to a read error. The CDR3 DNA follows: TGCAGCGTGGTGACAGGGGGCTTATCCCAAGAGACTCAGTACTTC. Residues: CSVVTGGLSQETQYF. The chain couples TRBV29-1 to TRBJ2-5, with 10 bases fitting TRBD1. The CDR3 is made up of 15 amino acids. Germline V gene data show CDR1 as SQVTM and CDR2 as ANQGSEA.

This clonotype was found many times. Here the CDR3 reads CASSLRDSAGEYNEQFF. The CDR3 nucleotides read TGCGCCAGCAGCCTGAGGGATTCGGCGGGGGAATACAATGAGCAGTTCTTC. The V call is TRBV5-1, the J call TRBJ2-1, with TRBD2 matching over 7 bases. Germline CDR1 is SGHRS and CDR2 is YFSETQ. The ends lost 4 bases at V and 4 bases at J; junction bases unmatched: 14. The CDR3 totals 17 residues.

Comment on this clonotype: The junction departs from germline at one end; a sequencing error may be responsible. CDR3 DNA sequence: TGTGCCAGCAGTTTCAGAACCGGGACTTCCACGCACTATTTT. This sequence encodes CASSFRTGTSTHYF. The rearrangement joins TRBV6-5 to TRBJ2-3; perhaps TRBD2 as D (6 bases). CDR3 length: 14 residues. Germline V lookup: CDR1 MNHEY, CDR2 SVGAGI.

Details on this clonotype: The junction does not match germline at one end; this may be a read error. V is TRBV5-1 and J is TRBJ2-1, with TRBD1 matching 11 bases. The CDR3 totals 22 residues. The germline V gene encodes CDR1 SGHRS and CDR2 YFSETQ. The CDR3 DNA is TGCGCCAGTAGCCCCGAGGGCGGACAGGGGGCAACCACGGACAAAAACCCACTAGCGCAGCTCTTC. This gives the protein CASSPEGGQGATTDKNPLAQLF. The full variable domain, with the rest looked up from reference TRBV5-1 and TRBJ2-1, is KAGVTQTPRYLIKTRGQQVTLSCSPISGHRSVSWYQQTPGQGLQFLFEYFSETQRNKGNFPGRFSGRQFSNSRSEMNVSTLELGDSALYLCASSPEGGQGATTDKNPLAQLFGPGTRLTVL.

This clonotype was recorded a few times. A read error may be the cause here, since a much bigger clone is one base away. The rearrangement uses TRBV6-1 and TRBJ2-1, with no clear D. CDR1 is MNHNS, CDR2 SASEGT, per germline. The CDR3 contains 12 residues. The CDR3 loop reads CTSSESVGEQFF. CDR3 nucleotide sequence: TGTACCAGCAGTGAATCGGTCGGTGAGCAGTTCTTC.

In its sample, this clonotype was seen once. The conserved final phenylalanine or tryptophan is absent from the CDR3, which likely points to a read error. This chain links TRBV10-3 with TRBJ2-3, with TRBD2 identical over 9 bases. This CDR3 is 14 amino acids long. Per the germline V gene, CDR1 is ENHRY and CDR2 is SYGVKD. The CDR3 DNA reads as TGTGACATCAGTGCGGGAGGGCCTGTAGATACGCAGTATTCT. Translated: CDISAGGPVDTQYS.

Comments on this clonotype: Germline and junction disagree at one end, which may indicate a read error. The chain employs TRBV6-2 or TRBV6-3 and TRBJ2-6; TRBD1 is a possible D gene (5 bases). The CDR3 is 17 amino acids. Germline V CDR1 and CDR2: MNHEY, SVGEGT. In DNA, the CDR3 is TGTGCCAGCAGGTTTGACCAGGGATACTCTGGGGCCAACGTCCTGGCGTTC. This codes for CASRFDQGYSGANVLAF.

Remarks on this clonotype: A much larger clone lies a single base off, so this may be a read error. The chain is built from TRBV20-1 and TRBJ2-3; TRBD1 aligns across 7 bases. CDR3 length: 17 amino acids. Per the germline V gene, CDR1 is DFQATT and CDR2 is SNEGSKA (reference sequence). The J segment lost 2 bases and the V segment lost 3 bases, leaving 14 bases of the junction unmatched. CDR3 DNA sequence: TGCAGTGCTAGGCAAGAGAGGGACAGATGGATCACAGATACGCAGTATTTT. Translated, it gives CSARQERDRWITDTQYF.

A note on this clonotype: At one end, the junction sequence differs from germline, possibly due to a read error. The chain employs TRBV6-5 and TRBJ2-7, with 8 bases fitting TRBD1. Germline loops: CDR1 MNHEY, CDR2 SVGAGI. CDR3 length: 17 amino acids. The CDR3 loop is CASRPTGVASSGYGQYF. Here the CDR3 DNA reads TGTGCCAGCAGGCCGACAGGGGTTGCATCTAGTGGCTACGGGCAGTACTTC.

A few counts support this clonotype. As the CDR3 is not closed by the conserved phenylalanine or tryptophan, this likely results from a read error. The genes are TRBV6-6 and TRBJ2-1; D possibly uses TRBD1 or TRBD2 (5 bases each). This CDR3 has 15 amino acids. Germline CDR1 is MNHNY and CDR2 is SVGAGI (reference sequence). In DNA, the CDR3 is TGTGTCAGCAGTGCAGGGCGGGCCGGCGGGAATGAGCAGTTCTTA. This sequence encodes CVSSAGRAGGNEQFL.

On this clonotype itself: The junction shows a germline mismatch at one end, possibly a read error. The chain carries TRBV28 and TRBJ2-4; TRBD2 aligns across 10 bases. Looked up from germline, CDR1 is MDHEN and CDR2 is SYDVKM. The CDR3 totals 15 residues. The CDR3 DNA sequence: TGTGACAGCAGTTCACCCGGGACTAGCGAGAACATTCAGTACTTC. It yields the protein CDSSSPGTSENIQYF.

Details on this clonotype: A read error may explain this, as a much larger clone is one base away. The gene calls are TRBV10-2 and TRBJ2-5; D possibly uses TRBD1 or TRBD2 (6 bases each). In germline, CDR1 is WSHSY, CDR2 SAAADI. This CDR3 spans 13 amino acids. CDR3 coding DNA: TGCGCCAGCACGGAGGGGGAGTGGGAGACCCAGGACTTC. This translates into CASTEGEWETQDF.

This clonotype appeared a few times. V usage is TRBV28 and J usage is TRBJ1-1; a possible D gene is TRBD1 (5 bases). Germline-derived CDR1 and CDR2 are MDHEN and SYDVKM. CDR3 length equals 12 residues. The V and J ends lost 6 bases and 4 bases respectively, with 9 bases between them. The CDR3 DNA sequence: TGTGCCAGCAGCCCAAGGGGCACTGAAGCTTTCTTT. Translation: CASSPRGTEAFF.

The V call is TRBV6-5, the J call TRBJ1-1; D is perhaps TRBD1 (6 bases). This CDR3 region has 17 residues. CDR1 is MNHEY and CDR2 is SVGAGI in the germline V gene. Trimming pared 0 bases from V and 2 bases from J, leaving 16 bases between. The chain's CDR3 is CASSYSRKGGLNTEAFF. The CDR3 coding sequence is TGTGCCAGCAGTTACTCGCGAAAAGGGGGATTAAACACTGAAGCTTTCTTT.

Concerning this clonotype: A single base separates this from a much larger clone, so it may be a read error. The V gene is TRBV20-1, the J gene TRBJ1-4; D possibly corresponds to TRBD1 (5 bases). Germline V gene lookup returns CDR1 DFQATT and CDR2 SNEGSKA (reference sequence). This CDR3 contains 16 residues. The CDR3 here is CSATPGLFYSNEKPFF. CDR3 in DNA: TGCAGTGCCACCCCAGGGTTGTTCTATTCGAATGAAAAACCGTTTTTT.

Points on this clonotype: This may come from a read error, since a much larger clone is one base off. The chain is built from TRBV5-1 and TRBJ2-7; 8 bases fit TRBD2. J was trimmed by 4 bases and V by 1 base; bases with no gene match: 22. This CDR3 is 20 amino acids long. Germline assignment: CDR1 SGHRS and CDR2 YFSETQ. The CDR3 reads CASSLFWDTESGRESYEQYF. DNA of the CDR3: TGCGCCAGCAGCTTGTTTTGGGACACCGAAAGCGGGAGAGAATCTTACGAGCAGTACTTC.

With regard to this clonotype: This sequence may be a read error, since a much larger clone differs from it by one base. The final CDR3 position lacks the conserved phenylalanine or tryptophan, pointing to a likely read error. The chain carries TRBV20-1 and TRBJ2-3, with 10 bases lining up with TRBD1. The CDR3 has 16 residues. From germline, CDR1 is DFQATT and CDR2 SNEGSKA (reference sequence). The V segment lost 6 bases and the J segment 4 bases; nucleotides outside the gene matches: 13. CDR3 coding DNA: TGCAGTGCGACCAAATTCGGGACAGGGGCGCCAGATACGCAGTATTAT. Amino acid sequence: CSATKFGTGAPDTQYY.

This clonotype was found once. Since a much larger clone is just one base distant, this may be a read error. This is likely a read error, given that the CDR3 carries no conserved phenylalanine or tryptophan at its end. The rearrangement links TRBV7-9 to TRBJ2-7, with D unclear. V dropped 5 bases and J dropped 3 bases, with 11 bases sitting between them. From germline, CDR1 is SEHNR and CDR2 FQNEAQ (reference sequence). This CDR3 is 13 amino acids long. In DNA, the CDR3 is TGTGCCAGCAGCCCGGCCACTGGCTACGAGCAGTACCTC. Amino acid sequence: CASSPATGYEQYL.

Note on this clonotype: A read error is possible here, since a much larger clone lies one base away. This chain links TRBV24-1 with TRBJ2-2, with 11 bases lining up with TRBD1. CDR1 KGHDR and CDR2 SFDVKD come from the germline V gene. This CDR3 is 14 amino acids long. CDR3: CAARGQGVAGELFF. The CDR3, as DNA: TGTGCCGCCAGGGGACAGGGGGTTGCCGGGGAGCTGTTTTTT.

Remarks on this clonotype: A read error is likely, as this CDR3 ends without the conserved phenylalanine or tryptophan. The J gene is TRBJ2-7, the V gene TRBV6-1; 7 bases match TRBD2. The germline CDR1 and CDR2 sequences are MNHNS and SASEGT. Trimming removed 10 bases from V and 5 bases from J; junction bases left unmatched: 17. The CDR3 is 15 residues long. The CDR3: CANTEGWTSSHEQYL. The CDR3, as DNA: TGTGCCAACACCGAAGGTTGGACTAGTTCCCACGAGCAGTACTTA.

This clonotype has a count of ten or more. The chain has TRBV11-2 and TRBJ1-5; 11 bases line up with TRBD1. Germline V gene lookup returns CDR1 SGHAT and CDR2 FQNNGV. The CDR3 covers 16 residues. V trimming: 4 bases; J trimming: 6 bases; junction bases outside the gene matches: 8. The CDR3 nucleotides read TGTGCCAGCAGCTCTGGTGGACAGGGGGCGAGTCAGCCCCAGCATTTT. It codes for CASSSGGQGASQPQHF.

Comments on this clonotype: The junction and the germline gene differ at one end; a read error may be behind it. This chain connects TRBV5-5 to TRBJ1-5; weak D call: TRBD1 (6 bases). This CDR3 spans 16 amino acids. The germline V gene encodes CDR1 SGHKS and CDR2 YYEKEE (reference sequence). CDR3 sequence: CASSLVGTWEAQPQHF. The CDR3 DNA is TGTGCCAGCAGCTTGGTCGGGACATGGGAAGCTCAGCCCCAACATTTT.

To note about this clonotype: One end of the junction fails to match germline, which may point to a read error. V is TRBV29-1 and J is TRBJ2-1; 9 nucleotides agree with TRBD2. CDR1 and CDR2 from the germline V gene are SQVTM and ANQGSEA. CDR3 size: 15 residues. As DNA, the CDR3 is TGCAGAGTTGATATCCGACTAGCGGATTTCGATGAGCAGTTCTTC. This sequence encodes CRVDIRLADFDEQFF.